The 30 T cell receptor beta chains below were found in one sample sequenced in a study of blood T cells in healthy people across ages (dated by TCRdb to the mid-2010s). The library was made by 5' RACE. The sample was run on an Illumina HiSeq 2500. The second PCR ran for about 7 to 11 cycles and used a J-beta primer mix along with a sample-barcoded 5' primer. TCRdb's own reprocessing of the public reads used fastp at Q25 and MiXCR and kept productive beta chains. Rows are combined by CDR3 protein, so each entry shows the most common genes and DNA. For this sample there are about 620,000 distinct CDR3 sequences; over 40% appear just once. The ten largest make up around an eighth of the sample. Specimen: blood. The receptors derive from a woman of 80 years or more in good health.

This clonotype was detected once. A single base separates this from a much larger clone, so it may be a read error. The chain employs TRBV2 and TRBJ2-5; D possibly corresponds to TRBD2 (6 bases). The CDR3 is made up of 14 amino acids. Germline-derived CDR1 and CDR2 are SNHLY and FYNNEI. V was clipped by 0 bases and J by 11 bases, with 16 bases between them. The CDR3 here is CASSEAPLTGLQYF. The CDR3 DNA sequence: TGTGCCAGCAGTGAAGCCCCCCTGACGGGACTTCAGTACTTC.

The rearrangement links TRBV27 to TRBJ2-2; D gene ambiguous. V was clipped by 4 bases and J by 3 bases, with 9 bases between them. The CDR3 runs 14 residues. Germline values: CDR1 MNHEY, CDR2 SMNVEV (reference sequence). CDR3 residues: CASSSIGHTGELFF. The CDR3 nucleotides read TGTGCCAGCAGTTCTATAGGTCACACCGGGGAGCTGTTTTTT.

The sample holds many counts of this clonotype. The CDR3 sequence is CASSSHTGTYEQYF. As DNA, the CDR3 is TGTGCCAGCAGCTCGCATACAGGTACCTACGAGCAGTACTTC. V is TRBV11-2 and J is TRBJ2-7, with a tentative D call TRBD1 (5 bases). V lost 4 bases and J lost 2, with 12 bases in between. The length of the CDR3 is 14 residues. CDR1 SGHAT and CDR2 FQNNGV come from the germline V gene.

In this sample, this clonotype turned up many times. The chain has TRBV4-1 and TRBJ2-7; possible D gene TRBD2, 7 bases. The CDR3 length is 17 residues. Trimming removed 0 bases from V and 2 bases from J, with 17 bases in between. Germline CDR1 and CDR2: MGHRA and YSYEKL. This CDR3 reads CASSQDSGAGVTYEQYF. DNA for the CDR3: TGCGCCAGCAGCCAAGATTCGGGGGCGGGGGTCACCTACGAGCAGTACTTC.

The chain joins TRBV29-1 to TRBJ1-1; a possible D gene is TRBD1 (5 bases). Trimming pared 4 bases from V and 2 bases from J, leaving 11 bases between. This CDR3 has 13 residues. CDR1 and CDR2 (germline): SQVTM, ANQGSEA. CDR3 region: CSVGDRLNTEAFF. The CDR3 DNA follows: TGCAGCGTTGGAGACAGACTAAACACTGAAGCTTTCTTT.

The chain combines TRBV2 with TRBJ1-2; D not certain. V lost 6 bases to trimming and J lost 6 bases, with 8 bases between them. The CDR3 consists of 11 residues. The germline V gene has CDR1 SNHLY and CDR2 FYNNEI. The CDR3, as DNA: TGTGCCAGCAGAAGGTATGATGGCTACACCTTC. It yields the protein CASRRYDGYTF.

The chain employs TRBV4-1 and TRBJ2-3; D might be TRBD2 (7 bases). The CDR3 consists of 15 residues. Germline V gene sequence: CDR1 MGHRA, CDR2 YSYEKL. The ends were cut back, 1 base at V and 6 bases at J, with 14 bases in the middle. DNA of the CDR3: TGCGCCAGCAGCCAAGGGGGGGGCATCGGGGATACGCAGTATTTT. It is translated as CASSQGGGIGDTQYF.

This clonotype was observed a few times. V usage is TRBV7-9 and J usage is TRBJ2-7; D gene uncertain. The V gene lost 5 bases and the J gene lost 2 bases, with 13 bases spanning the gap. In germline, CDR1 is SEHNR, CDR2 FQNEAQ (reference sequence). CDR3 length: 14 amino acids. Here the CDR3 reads CASSPRTETYEQYF. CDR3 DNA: TGTGCCAGCAGCCCAAGGACGGAGACCTACGAGCAGTACTTC.

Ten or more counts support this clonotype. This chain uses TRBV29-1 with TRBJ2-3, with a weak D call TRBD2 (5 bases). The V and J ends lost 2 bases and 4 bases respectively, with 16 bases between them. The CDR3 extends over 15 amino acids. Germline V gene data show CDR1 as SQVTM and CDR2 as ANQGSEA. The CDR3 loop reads CSVEWVSRAADTQYF. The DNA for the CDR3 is TGCAGCGTTGAATGGGTGTCCCGAGCGGCAGATACGCAGTATTTT.

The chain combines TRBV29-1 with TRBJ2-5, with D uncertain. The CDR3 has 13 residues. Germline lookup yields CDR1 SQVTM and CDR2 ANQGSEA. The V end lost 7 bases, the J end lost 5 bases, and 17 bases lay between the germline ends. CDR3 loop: CSASPGFSETQYF. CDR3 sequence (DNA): TGCAGCGCCTCCCCCGGGTTTTCGGAGACCCAGTACTTC. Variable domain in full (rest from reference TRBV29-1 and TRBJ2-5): SAVISQKPSRDICQRGTSLTIQCQVDSQVTMMFWYRQQPGQSLTLIATANQGSEATYESGFVIDKFPISRPNLTFSTLTVSNMSPEDSSIYLCSASPGFSETQYFGPGTRLLVL.

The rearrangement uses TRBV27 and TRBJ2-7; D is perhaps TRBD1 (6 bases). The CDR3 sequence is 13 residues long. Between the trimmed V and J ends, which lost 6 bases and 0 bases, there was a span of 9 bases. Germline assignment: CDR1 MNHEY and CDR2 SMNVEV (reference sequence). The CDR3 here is CASRPGHSYEQYF. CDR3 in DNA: TGTGCCAGCAGACCGGGACACTCCTACGAGCAGTACTTC.

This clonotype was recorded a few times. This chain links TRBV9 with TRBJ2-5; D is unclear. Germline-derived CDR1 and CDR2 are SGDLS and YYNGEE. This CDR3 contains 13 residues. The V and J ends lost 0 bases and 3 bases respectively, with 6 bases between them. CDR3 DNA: TGTGCCAGCAGCGTAGTCGAGAAAGAGACCCAGTACTTC. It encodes CASSVVEKETQYF.

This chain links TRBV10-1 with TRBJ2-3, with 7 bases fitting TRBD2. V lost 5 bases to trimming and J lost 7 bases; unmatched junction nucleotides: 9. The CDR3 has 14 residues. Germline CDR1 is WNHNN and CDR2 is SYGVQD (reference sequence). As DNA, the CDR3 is TGCGCCAGCAGTCTAGCGGTGGGGAGACATACGCAGTATTTT. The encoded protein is CASSLAVGRHTQYF.

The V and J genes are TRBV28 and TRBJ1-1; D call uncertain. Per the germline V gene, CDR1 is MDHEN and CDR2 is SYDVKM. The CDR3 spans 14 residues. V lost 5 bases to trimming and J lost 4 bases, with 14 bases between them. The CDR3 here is CASSTPGRTTEAFF. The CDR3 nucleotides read TGTGCCAGCAGTACCCCGGGTCGTACCACTGAAGCTTTCTTT.

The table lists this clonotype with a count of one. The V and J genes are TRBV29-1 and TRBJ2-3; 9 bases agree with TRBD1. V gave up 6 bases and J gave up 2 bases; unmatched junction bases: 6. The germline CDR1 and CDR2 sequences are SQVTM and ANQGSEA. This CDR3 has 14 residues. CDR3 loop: CSVGDRVYTDTQYF. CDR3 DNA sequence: TGCAGCGTCGGGGACAGGGTGTACACAGATACGCAGTATTTT.

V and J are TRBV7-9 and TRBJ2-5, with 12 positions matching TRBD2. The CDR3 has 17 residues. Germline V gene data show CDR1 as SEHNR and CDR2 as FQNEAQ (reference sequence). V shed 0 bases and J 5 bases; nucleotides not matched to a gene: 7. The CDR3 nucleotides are TGTGCCAGCAGCTTAGCCCGGACTAGCGGGGTTCCGGAGACCCAGTACTTC. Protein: CASSLARTSGVPETQYF.

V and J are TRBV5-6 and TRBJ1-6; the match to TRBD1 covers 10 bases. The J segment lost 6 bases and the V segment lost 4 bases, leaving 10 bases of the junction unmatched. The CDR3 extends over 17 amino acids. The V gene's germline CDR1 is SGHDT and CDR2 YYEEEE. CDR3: CASSRLRGTGVNSPLHF. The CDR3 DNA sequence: TGTGCCAGCAGCAGGTTACGTGGGACAGGGGTTAATTCACCCCTCCACTTT.

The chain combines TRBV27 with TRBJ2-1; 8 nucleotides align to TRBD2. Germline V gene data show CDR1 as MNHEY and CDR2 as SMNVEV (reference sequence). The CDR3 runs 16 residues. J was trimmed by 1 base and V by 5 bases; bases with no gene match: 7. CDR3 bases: TGTGCCAGCAGTGCGCTCTTAGCGGGATCCTACAATGAGCAGTTCTTC. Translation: CASSALLAGSYNEQFF.

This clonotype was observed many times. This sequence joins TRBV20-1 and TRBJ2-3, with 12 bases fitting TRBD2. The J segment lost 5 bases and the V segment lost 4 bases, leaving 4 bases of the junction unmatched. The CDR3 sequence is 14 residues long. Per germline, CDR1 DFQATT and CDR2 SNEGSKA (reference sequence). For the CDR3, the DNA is TGCAGTGCTACTAGCGGGGGGGTTGGAGATACGCAGTATTTT. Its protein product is CSATSGGVGDTQYF.

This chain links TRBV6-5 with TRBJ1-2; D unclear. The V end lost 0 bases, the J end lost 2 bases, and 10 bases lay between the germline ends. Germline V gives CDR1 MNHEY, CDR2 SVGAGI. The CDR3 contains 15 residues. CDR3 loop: CASSYSKSGNYGYTF. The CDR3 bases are TGTGCCAGCAGTTACTCGAAGTCAGGAAACTATGGCTACACCTTC.

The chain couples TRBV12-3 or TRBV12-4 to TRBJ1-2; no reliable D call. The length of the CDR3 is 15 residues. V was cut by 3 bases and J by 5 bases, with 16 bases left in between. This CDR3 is CASSFIAWAAYGYTF. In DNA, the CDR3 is TGTGCCAGCAGTTTTATCGCATGGGCAGCTTATGGCTACACCTTC.

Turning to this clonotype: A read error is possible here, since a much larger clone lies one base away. This CDR3 reads CVSSGPGEMKANYGYTF. CDR3 DNA: TGTGTCAGCAGCGGGCCGGGAGAGATGAAGGCTAACTATGGCTACACCTTC. J is TRBJ1-2 and V is TRBV7-2; D unclear. CDR1 SGHTA and CDR2 FQGNSA come from the germline V gene. This CDR3 has 17 residues.

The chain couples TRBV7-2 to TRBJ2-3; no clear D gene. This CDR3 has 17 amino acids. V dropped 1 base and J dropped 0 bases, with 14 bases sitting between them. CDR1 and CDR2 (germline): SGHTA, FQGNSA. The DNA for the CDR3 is TGTGCCAGCAGCTTAGATCTCCCTAAAAGCAGCACAGATACGCAGTATTTT. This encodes CASSLDLPKSSTDTQYF.

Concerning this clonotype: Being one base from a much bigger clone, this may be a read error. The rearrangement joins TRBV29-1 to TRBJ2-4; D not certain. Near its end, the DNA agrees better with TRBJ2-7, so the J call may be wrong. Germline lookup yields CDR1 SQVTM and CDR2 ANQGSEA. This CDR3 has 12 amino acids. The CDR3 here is CSVRIGFYEQYF. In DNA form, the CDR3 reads TGCAGCGTACGAATAGGATTCTACGAGCAGTACTTC.

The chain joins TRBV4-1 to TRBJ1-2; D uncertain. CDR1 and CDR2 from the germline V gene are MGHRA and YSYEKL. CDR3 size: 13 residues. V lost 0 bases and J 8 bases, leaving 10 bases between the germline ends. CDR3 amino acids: CASSQEGRSGYTF. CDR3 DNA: TGCGCCAGCAGCCAAGAGGGTAGGAGCGGCTACACCTTC.

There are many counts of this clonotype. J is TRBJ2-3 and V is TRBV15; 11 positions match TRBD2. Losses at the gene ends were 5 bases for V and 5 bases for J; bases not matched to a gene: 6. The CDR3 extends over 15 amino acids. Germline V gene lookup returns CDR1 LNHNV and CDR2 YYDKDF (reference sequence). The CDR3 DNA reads TGTGCCACCAGCGGTAGCGGGGGGGACGTAGATACGCAGTATTTT. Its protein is CATSGSGGDVDTQYF.

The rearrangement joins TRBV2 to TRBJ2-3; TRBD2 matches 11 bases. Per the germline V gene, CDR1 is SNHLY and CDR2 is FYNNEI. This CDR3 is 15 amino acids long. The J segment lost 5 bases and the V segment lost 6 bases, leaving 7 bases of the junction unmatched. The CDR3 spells CASSTGTSGRDTQYF. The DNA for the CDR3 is TGTGCCAGCAGCACCGGGACTAGCGGAAGAGATACGCAGTATTTT.

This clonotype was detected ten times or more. The CDR3 spells CASSVTGTSTINEQFF. In DNA, the CDR3 is TGTGCCAGCAGCGTGACCGGGACTAGCACTATCAATGAGCAGTTCTTC. This sequence joins TRBV11-2 and TRBJ2-1, with 9 positions matching TRBD2. Germline CDR1 reads SGHAT; CDR2 reads FQNNGV. There are 16 residues in the CDR3. Trimming cost V 5 bases and J 6 bases; bases outside gene matches: 11.

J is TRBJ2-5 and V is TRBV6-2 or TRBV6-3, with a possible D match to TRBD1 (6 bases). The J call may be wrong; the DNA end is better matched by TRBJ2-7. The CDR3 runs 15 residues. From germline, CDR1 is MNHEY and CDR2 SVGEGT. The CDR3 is CASSYVAGATYEQYF. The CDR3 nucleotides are TGTGCCAGCAGTTACGTGGCAGGGGCAACCTACGAGCAGTACTTC.

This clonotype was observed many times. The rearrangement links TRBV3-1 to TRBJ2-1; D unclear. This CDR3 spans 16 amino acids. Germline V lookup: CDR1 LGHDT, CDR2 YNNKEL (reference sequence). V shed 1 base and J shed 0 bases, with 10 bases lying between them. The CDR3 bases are TGTGCCAGCAGCCAAGTGGGCGAGAGCTCCTACAATGAGCAGTTCTTC. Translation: CASSQVGESSYNEQFF.